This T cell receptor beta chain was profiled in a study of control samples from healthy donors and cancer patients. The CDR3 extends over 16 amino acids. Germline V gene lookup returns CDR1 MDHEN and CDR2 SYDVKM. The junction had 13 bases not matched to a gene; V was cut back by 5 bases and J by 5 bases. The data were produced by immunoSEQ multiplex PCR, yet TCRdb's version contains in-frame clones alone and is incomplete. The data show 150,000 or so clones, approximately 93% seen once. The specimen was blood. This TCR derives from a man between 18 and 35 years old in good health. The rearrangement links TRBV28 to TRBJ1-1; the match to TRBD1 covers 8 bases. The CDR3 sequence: CASSVPTGVVETEAFF. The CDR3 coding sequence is TGTGCCAGCAGTGTCCCGACAGGGGTTGTAGAGACTGAAGCTTTCTTT.